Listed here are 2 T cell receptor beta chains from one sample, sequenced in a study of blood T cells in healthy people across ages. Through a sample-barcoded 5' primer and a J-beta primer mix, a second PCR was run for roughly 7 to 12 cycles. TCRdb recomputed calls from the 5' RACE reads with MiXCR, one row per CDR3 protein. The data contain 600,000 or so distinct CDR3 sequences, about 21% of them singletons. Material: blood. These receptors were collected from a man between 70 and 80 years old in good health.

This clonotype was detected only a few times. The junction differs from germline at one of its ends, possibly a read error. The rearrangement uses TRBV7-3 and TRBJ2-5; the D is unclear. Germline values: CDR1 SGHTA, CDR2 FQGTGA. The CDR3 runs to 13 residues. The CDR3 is CASGLSTQETQYF. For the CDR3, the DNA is TGTGCCAGCGGCTTATCGACCCAAGAGACCCAGTACTTC. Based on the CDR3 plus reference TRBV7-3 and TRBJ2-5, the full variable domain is GAGVSQTPSNKVTEKGKYVELRCDPISGHTALYWYRQSLGQGPEFLIYFQGTGAADDSGLPNDRFFAVRPEGSVSTLKIQRTERGDSAVYLCASGLSTQETQYFGPGTRLLVL.

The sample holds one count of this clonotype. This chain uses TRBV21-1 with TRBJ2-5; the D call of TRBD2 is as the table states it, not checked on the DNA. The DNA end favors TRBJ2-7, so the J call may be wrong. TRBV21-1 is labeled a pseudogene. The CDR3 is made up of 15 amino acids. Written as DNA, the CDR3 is TGTGCCAGCAGCAAAGGTCCAGGGAAGGCCCACGAGCAGTACTTC. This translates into CASSKGPGKAHEQYF.